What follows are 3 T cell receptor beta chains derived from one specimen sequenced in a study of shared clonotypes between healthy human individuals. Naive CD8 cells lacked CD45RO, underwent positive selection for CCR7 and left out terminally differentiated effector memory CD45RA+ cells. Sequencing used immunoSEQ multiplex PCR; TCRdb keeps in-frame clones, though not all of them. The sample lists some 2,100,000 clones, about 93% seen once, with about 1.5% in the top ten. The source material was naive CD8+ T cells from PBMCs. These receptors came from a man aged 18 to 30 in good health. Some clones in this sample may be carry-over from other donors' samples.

The CDR3 loop reads CASSTFGQGDYGYTF. The DNA for the CDR3 is TGTGCCAGTAGTACCTTTGGGCAGGGGGACTATGGCTACACCTTC. The J gene is TRBJ1-2, the V gene TRBV19, with 7 bases identical to TRBD1. The CDR3 extends over 15 amino acids. Germline CDR1 and CDR2: LNHDA and SQIVND (reference sequence). J was trimmed by 3 bases and V by 4 bases; bases with no gene match: 8.

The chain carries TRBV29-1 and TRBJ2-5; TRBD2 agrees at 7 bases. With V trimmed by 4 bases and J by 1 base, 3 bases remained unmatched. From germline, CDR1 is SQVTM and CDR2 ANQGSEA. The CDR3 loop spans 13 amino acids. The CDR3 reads CSVGGTTQETQYF. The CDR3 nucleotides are TGCAGCGTTGGCGGGACTACCCAAGAGACCCAGTACTTC.

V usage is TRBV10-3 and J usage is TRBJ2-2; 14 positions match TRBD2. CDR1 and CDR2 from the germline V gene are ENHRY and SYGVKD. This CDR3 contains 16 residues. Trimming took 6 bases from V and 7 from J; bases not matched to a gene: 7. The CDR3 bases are TGTGCCATCAGCGGACTAGCGGGAGGCGGAGACGGGGAGCTGTTTTTT. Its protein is CAISGLAGGGDGELFF.